Below are 5 T cell receptor beta chains sequenced from a single sample in a study of post-analysis software for immune sequencing data. No antigen has been identified for these receptors. Unique molecular identifiers tagged the TCR beta cDNA libraries. In TCRdb, the PCR reads were re-called with MiXCR into one record per CDR3 protein. The table shows about 380,000 distinct CDR3 sequences, with 30% to 45% occurring only once. Study-wide points: Higher frequency in patients than in controls was seen for about 5 TRBV segments, with TRBV5-6, TRBV5-1 and TRBV20-1 among them.

Material: blood. All receptors derive from a girl between 5 and 17 years old with multiple sclerosis.

This clonotype has just a few counts. The chain has TRBV5-1 and TRBJ2-7; D is uncertain. This CDR3 has 13 residues. In germline, CDR1 is SGHRS, CDR2 YFSETQ. Between the trimmed V and J ends, which lost 0 bases and 3 bases, there was a span of 7 bases. CDR3 in amino acids: CASSLVADYEQYF. CDR3 coding DNA: TGCGCCAGCAGCTTGGTGGCAGACTACGAGCAGTACTTC. The full variable domain, rest sourced from reference TRBV5-1 and TRBJ2-7, is KAGVTQTPRYLIKTRGQQVTLSCSPISGHRSVSWYQQTPGQGLQFLFEYFSETQRNKGNFPGRFSGRQFSNSRSEMNVSTLELGDSALYLCASSLVADYEQYFGPGTRLTVT.

V gene TRBV10-3 combines with J gene TRBJ2-5; 7 bases align to TRBD1. The junction had 6 bases not matched to a gene; V was cut back by 3 bases and J by 2 bases. The CDR3 has 15 residues. CDR1 is ENHRY, CDR2 SYGVKD, per germline. In DNA form, the CDR3 reads TGTGCCATCAGTGACTCGACAGGGCCTCAAGAGACCCAGTACTTC. It translates to CAISDSTGPQETQYF.

A note on this clonotype: One end of the junction fails to match germline, which may point to a read error. The chain uses TRBV12-3 or TRBV12-4 and TRBJ2-3, with 9 bases identical to TRBD1. CDR3 length: 15 residues. The CDR3 region is CASSPTGGSTGTQYF. Written as DNA, the CDR3 is TGTGCCAGCAGCCCGACAGGGGGGAGCACAGGTACGCAGTATTTT.

The chain recombines TRBV29-1 with TRBJ2-7; D uncertain. CDR3 length equals 11 residues. CDR1 and CDR2 from the germline V gene are SQVTM and ANQGSEA. With 6 bases removed from V and 9 bases from J, the gap between germline ends came to 15 bases. The CDR3 reads CSVEIDRRQYF. The CDR3 nucleotides are TGCAGCGTGGAAATAGATCGTAGGCAGTACTTC.

The rearrangement links TRBV4-1 to TRBJ1-4; D uncertain. In germline, CDR1 is MGHRA, CDR2 YSYEKL. Trimming removed 0 bases from V and 8 bases from J, with 13 bases in between. The CDR3 loop spans 15 amino acids. The CDR3 sequence is CASSQDDTPEEKLFF. CDR3 DNA sequence: TGCGCCAGCAGCCAAGACGACACCCCGGAGGAAAAACTGTTTTTT.